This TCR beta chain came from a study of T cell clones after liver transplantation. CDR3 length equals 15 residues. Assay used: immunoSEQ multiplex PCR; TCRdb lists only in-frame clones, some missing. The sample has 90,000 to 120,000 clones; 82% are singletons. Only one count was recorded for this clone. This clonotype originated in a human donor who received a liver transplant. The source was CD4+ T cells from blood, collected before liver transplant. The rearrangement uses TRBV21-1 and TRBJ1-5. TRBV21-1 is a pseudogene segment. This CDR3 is CASSKGAGSNQPQHF. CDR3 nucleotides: TGTGCCAGCAGCAAAGGGGCAGGGAGTAATCAGCCCCAGCATTTT.